Listed here are 6 T cell receptor beta chains from one sample, sequenced in a study of blood T cell repertoires in COVID-19. Only in-frame clones appear in the TCRdb table, and some are missing; sequencing was by immunoSEQ multiplex PCR. This table has about 320,000 clones, roughly 85% appearing once. The sample taken for sequencing was peripheral blood. The receptors stem from a human donor in a cohort sampled during active COVID-19.

This clone was recorded a few times. The chain recombines TRBV25-1 with TRBJ2-3, with 8 nucleotides matching TRBD1. There are 15 residues in the CDR3. Per the germline V gene, CDR1 is MGHDK and CDR2 is SYGVNS. V dropped 3 bases and J dropped 3; count of bases not matched to a gene: 5. CDR3 DNA sequence: TGTGCCAGCAGTGATCCCGACAGGGGAACAGATACGCAGTATTTT. This translates into CASSDPDRGTDTQYF.

V is TRBV5-1 and J is TRBJ2-2; unclear D gene. CDR3 length equals 15 residues. CDR1 and CDR2 (germline): SGHRS, YFSETQ. Trimming left V 1 base short and J 1 base short, with 8 bases between. The CDR3 here is CASSLRAWNTGELFF. CDR3 DNA: TGCGCCAGCAGCTTGAGAGCGTGGAACACCGGGGAGCTGTTTTTT.

The rearrangement joins TRBV9 to TRBJ1-2; 7 bases line up with TRBD1. This CDR3 is built from 14 residues. The V gene end was trimmed by 3 bases and the J gene end by 2 bases; junction bases not matched to a gene: 4. Germline V gene sequence: CDR1 SGDLS, CDR2 YYNGEE. CDR3 sequence reads: CASSARQGNYGYTF. The CDR3 DNA follows: TGTGCCAGCAGCGCCAGACAGGGCAACTATGGCTACACCTTC.

The chain has TRBV29-1 and TRBJ2-2; D uncertain. CDR1 is SQVTM and CDR2 is ANQGSEA in the germline V gene. This CDR3 is built from 11 residues. Deletions cut 6 bases from V and 1 base from J, with 3 bases between. The CDR3 loop reads CSVRNTGELFF. In DNA, the CDR3 is TGCAGCGTCCGGAACACCGGGGAGCTGTTTTTT.

V is TRBV14 and J is TRBJ1-2; 7 nucleotides match TRBD1. This CDR3 is 13 amino acids long. Trimming at V came to 6 bases and at J to 4 bases, leaving 5 bases not matched to a gene. Per germline, CDR1 SGHDN and CDR2 FVKESK. The CDR3 region has the DNA TGTGCCAGCAGAAGGTCAGGGGGCTATGGCTACACCTTC. Encoded protein: CASRRSGGYGYTF.

In its sample, this clone was seen once. The genes are TRBV4-1 and TRBJ1-3; perhaps TRBD1 as D (5 bases). Germline V CDR1 and CDR2: MGHRA, YSYEKL. Trimming took 0 bases from V and 0 from J, leaving 12 bases between them. The CDR3 totals 17 residues. CDR3 protein: CASSQDRRGSSGNTIYF. In DNA, the CDR3 is TGCGCCAGCAGCCAAGATCGTAGGGGTTCCTCTGGAAACACCATATATTTT.